This T cell receptor (beta chain) was identified in a study of blood T cell repertoires in COVID-19. The overall study: Sources were T cells, B-cell-depleted T cells, or PBMCs; the material itself was cDNA or gDNA.

V lost 6 bases, J lost 0 bases, and 10 bases lay in between. In germline, CDR1 is SGDLS, CDR2 YYNGEE. The CDR3 is 14 amino acids. Original methodology: Quantification of nucleated cells was approximated via reference gene primer amplification. Libraries were prepared by immunoSEQ multiplex PCR; TCRdb keeps only in-frame clonotypes and omits some of them. The V and J calls and clone size were taken over from that table, and D and trimming were inferred from the DNA. The sample has more than 110,000 clones, around nine tenths seen once. This clone came up once. This sequence was found in a man aged 60-69 years with active or convalescent COVID-19. Sequencing was carried out using peripheral blood. The rearrangement links TRBV9 to TRBJ2-1, with D maybe TRBD1 (6 bases). The CDR3 DNA reads TGTGCCAGCAAATCGGACAGCTCCTACAATGAGCAGTTCTTC. This encodes CASKSDSSYNEQFF.